This T cell receptor beta chain was documented in a study of CD8+CD57+ T cells in acquired aplastic anemia. Concerning this clonotype: A read error may produce the germline difference seen at one junction end.

By flow cytometry, patients selected for sequencing had shown an expansion of CD8+CD57+ cells. Each patient had severe acquired aplastic anemia. The germline gives CDR1 SGDLS, CDR2 YYNGEE. The CDR3 totals 13 residues. For CDR3 and TCR beta VDJ profiling, genomic DNA was the template used. TCRdb processed the reads anew with MiXCR; each CDR3 protein has one entry. The repertoire has roughly 200,000 distinct CDR3 sequences, 63% of them found once; the top ten carry under 45%. V is TRBV9 and J is TRBJ1-1; a weak D match, TRBD1 (5 bases). This sequence was found in a human donor with aplastic anemia. Sequenced material: sorted CD4+, CD8+, or CD8+CD57+ T cells (not recorded which) from PBMCs. The CDR3 region is CASSYTGGSEAFF. The CDR3 DNA reads TGCGCCAGCAGTTACACCGGGGGGTCTGAAGCTTTCTTT.